Each of the 20 T cell receptor beta chains below was sequenced from the same sample in a study of Tregs in tolerant kidney transplant recipients. TCRdb's copy holds only in-frame clones and misses some; the assay was immunoSEQ multiplex PCR. Among 60,000 to 70,000 clones, roughly 92% were seen once, and the ten largest hold approximately 11%. Material: CD8+ T cells from blood, obtained before the transplant. Receptors originate from a human donor who received a combined kidney and bone marrow transplant.

V usage is TRBV6-1 and J usage is TRBJ2-7; tentative D call: TRBD2 (6 bases). There are 15 residues in the CDR3. The V gene lost 3 bases and the J gene lost 0 bases, with 12 bases spanning the gap. The germline CDR1 and CDR2 sequences are MNHNS and SASEGT. The CDR3 sequence: CASSDPLANSYEQYF. CDR3 nucleotide sequence: TGTGCCAGCAGTGACCCACTAGCAAACTCCTACGAGCAGTACTTC.

This chain links TRBV19 with TRBJ2-1, with TRBD2 identical over 10 bases. J gave up 1 base and V 4 bases, and 1 base lay outside the gene matches. The CDR3 totals 15 residues. CDR1 and CDR2 from the germline V gene are LNHDA and SQIVND (reference sequence). CDR3 coding DNA: TGTGCCAGTAGTACTAGCGGGAGTTCCTACAATGAGCAGTTCTTC. Translating gives CASSTSGSSYNEQFF.

This sequence joins TRBV7-9 and TRBJ2-1, with 7 bases aligning to TRBD1. This CDR3 has 14 residues. In germline, CDR1 is SEHNR, CDR2 FQNEAQ (reference sequence). Trimming cost V 5 bases and J 2 bases; bases outside gene matches: 3. The CDR3 is CASSTGTAYNEQFF. Here the CDR3 DNA reads TGTGCCAGCAGCACAGGGACAGCCTACAATGAGCAGTTCTTC.

The chain is built from TRBV25-1 and TRBJ2-7, with D perhaps matching TRBD2 (5 bases). This CDR3 spans 13 amino acids. V was trimmed by 0 bases and J by 3 bases, leaving 6 bases between them. Germline CDR1 MGHDK, CDR2 SYGVNS. CDR3 in amino acids: CASSEYGDYEQYF. The CDR3 coding sequence is TGTGCCAGCAGTGAATACGGGGACTACGAGCAGTACTTC.

The chain couples TRBV11-2 to TRBJ1-3; the D is unclear. Germline V CDR1 and CDR2: SGHAT, FQNNGV. CDR3 size: 16 residues. The V and J ends lost 1 base and 6 bases respectively, with 16 bases between them. The CDR3 region is CASSLGFETSLNTIYF. DNA of the CDR3: TGTGCCAGCAGCTTAGGGTTCGAGACTTCCCTAAACACCATATATTTT.

This clone has a single count. The gene calls are TRBV9 and TRBJ2-5; TRBD2 matches 10 bases. V lost 3 bases and J lost 4; bases outside the gene matches: 6. Per germline, CDR1 SGDLS and CDR2 YYNGEE. The length of the CDR3 is 15 residues. CDR3 in amino acids: CASSERLAGGETQYF. The CDR3 DNA reads as TGTGCCAGCAGCGAGCGACTAGCGGGTGGAGAGACCCAGTACTTC.

J is TRBJ2-7 and V is TRBV28; TRBD2 is a possible D gene (6 bases). V lost 3 bases to trimming and J lost 6 bases, with 15 bases between them. The germline V gene encodes CDR1 MDHEN and CDR2 SYDVKM. The CDR3 length is 14 residues. The CDR3 region is CASSFMASGREQYF. The CDR3 DNA sequence: TGTGCCAGCAGTTTTATGGCGAGCGGGCGCGAGCAGTACTTC.

This chain connects TRBV7-9 to TRBJ2-3; 7 bases match TRBD1. The CDR3 runs 13 residues. V dropped 6 bases and J dropped 3; count of bases not matched to a gene: 3. Germline-derived CDR1 and CDR2 are SEHNR and FQNEAQ (reference sequence). The CDR3 reads CASRTGATDTQYF. The CDR3 DNA is TGTGCCAGCAGAACAGGGGCAACAGATACGCAGTATTTT.

This clone was detected once. V usage is TRBV2 and J usage is TRBJ2-1, with 14 nucleotides matching TRBD2. Germline-derived CDR1 and CDR2 are SNHLY and FYNNEI. J lost 6 bases, V lost 10 bases, and 11 bases had no gene match. The CDR3 loop spans 16 amino acids. CDR3 DNA: TGTGCCATTCCTTCGGGACTAGCGGGAGTATTCAATGAGCAGTTCTTC. Protein product: CAIPSGLAGVFNEQFF. Full variable domain (missing parts from reference TRBV2 and TRBJ2-1): EPEVTQTPSHQVTQMGQEVILRCVPISNHLYFYWYRQILGQKVEFLVSFYNNEISEKSEIFDDQFSVERPDGSNFTLKIRSTKLEDSAMYFCAIPSGLAGVFNEQFFGPGTRLTVL.

The rearrangement links TRBV7-2 to TRBJ2-1, with D hard to call. The CDR3 contains 12 residues. The V gene lost 5 bases and the J gene lost 3 bases, with 5 bases spanning the gap. Germline V gene sequence: CDR1 SGHTA, CDR2 FQGNSA. The CDR3 region has the DNA TGTGCCAGCAGCAACGGCTACAATGAGCAGTTCTTC. It codes for CASSNGYNEQFF.

The rearrangement joins TRBV6-6 to TRBJ2-3, with TRBD2 as a possible D gene (5 bases). This CDR3 is built from 12 residues. Trimming removed 2 bases from V and 6 bases from J, with 6 bases in between. Germline lookup yields CDR1 MNHNY and CDR2 SVGAGI (reference sequence). CDR3 nucleotides: TGTGCCAGCAGTTACCCGGGGGATACGCAGTATTTT. Translating gives CASSYPGDTQYF.

The V gene is TRBV11-3, the J gene TRBJ2-2; D uncertain. Trimming left V 1 base short and J 1 base short, with 4 bases between. This CDR3 contains 14 residues. Germline lookup yields CDR1 SGHNT and CDR2 YENEEA. CDR3 nucleotide sequence: TGTGCCAGCAGCTTAGGGCAGAACACCGGGGAGCTGTTTTTT. It encodes CASSLGQNTGELFF.

The chain employs TRBV30 and TRBJ2-7; D perhaps matches TRBD2 (6 bases). Germline V CDR1 and CDR2: GTSNPN, SVGIG (reference sequence). Trimming removed 1 base at V and 0 bases at J, with 7 bases between. This CDR3 has 13 amino acids. The chain's CDR3 is CAWSAGVSYEQYF. The CDR3 nucleotides are TGTGCCTGGAGTGCGGGGGTCTCCTACGAGCAGTACTTC.

The rearrangement uses TRBV2 and TRBJ2-1; D is ambiguous. Germline V gene lookup returns CDR1 SNHLY and CDR2 FYNNEI. Trimming pared 2 bases from V and 2 bases from J, leaving 7 bases between. The CDR3 contains 14 residues. CDR3 sequence: CASSETSTYNEQFF. The CDR3 DNA reads TGTGCCAGCAGTGAAACCAGTACCTACAATGAGCAGTTCTTC.

The sample holds one count of this clone. This sample also contains other DNA sequences that code for the same CDR3. The chain carries TRBV5-6 and TRBJ1-2, with 10 positions matching TRBD1. Germline V gene lookup returns CDR1 SGHDT and CDR2 YYEEEE. This CDR3 is built from 16 residues. J gave up 0 bases and V 4 bases, and 6 bases lay outside the gene matches. This CDR3 is CASSRQGALANYGYTF. The CDR3 DNA reads TGTGCCAGCAGCCGACAGGGGGCATTAGCTAACTATGGCTACACCTTC.

This sequence joins TRBV7-2 and TRBJ2-3; maybe TRBD1 (6 bases). The length of the CDR3 is 15 residues. Germline V gene data show CDR1 as SGHTA and CDR2 as FQGNSA. Trimming removed 5 bases from V and 3 bases from J, with 15 bases in between. The CDR3 bases are TGTGCCAGCAGCCTACAGGGTTACGGAACAGATACGCAGTATTTT. As protein: CASSLQGYGTDTQYF. The full variable domain, rest sourced from reference TRBV7-2 and TRBJ2-3, is GAGVSQSPSNKVTEKGKDVELRCDPISGHTALYWYRQSLGQGLEFLIYFQGNSAPDKSGLPSDRFSAERTGGSVSTLTIQRTQQEDSAVYLCASSLQGYGTDTQYFGPGTRLTVL.

The chain recombines TRBV27 with TRBJ1-2, with D possibly TRBD1 on 5 matching bases. The CDR3 consists of 15 residues. V shed 7 bases and J shed 1 base, with 16 bases lying between them. CDR1 and CDR2 from the germline V gene are MNHEY and SMNVEV (reference sequence). CDR3 nucleotides: TGTGCCAGCATAGGGTGGCAGGGAAATAACTATGGCTACACCTTC. Amino acids: CASIGWQGNNYGYTF.

The CDR3 nucleotides are TGTGCCAGCAGAATAAACACCGGGGAGCTGTTTTTT. It encodes CASRINTGELFF. The chain employs TRBV2 and TRBJ2-2; D is undetermined. V was shortened by 6 bases and J by 2 bases, with 4 bases between the two germline ends. This CDR3 spans 12 amino acids. Per germline, CDR1 SNHLY and CDR2 FYNNEI.

This clone was recorded once. The CDR3 region has the DNA TGTGCCAGCAGCTTAGCGCCCTTTGACAACAACAATGAGCAGTTCTTC. Encoded protein: CASSLAPFDNNNEQFF. The chain joins TRBV7-8 to TRBJ2-1; D remains ambiguous. The CDR3 spans 16 residues. The V gene lost 0 bases and the J gene lost 5 bases, with 14 bases spanning the gap. CDR1 is SGHVS, CDR2 FQNEAQ, per germline.

The chain carries TRBV5-6 and TRBJ2-1, with 7 bases aligning to TRBD1. Germline CDR1 SGHDT, CDR2 YYEEEE. This CDR3 comprises 13 residues. The V segment lost 5 bases and the J segment 3 bases; nucleotides outside the gene matches: 2. CDR3 in amino acids: CASRWDSYNEQFF. The CDR3 bases are TGTGCCAGCAGATGGGACAGCTACAATGAGCAGTTCTTC. Variable domain in full (rest from reference TRBV5-6 and TRBJ2-1): DAGVTQSPTHLIKTRGQQVTLRCSPKSGHDTVSWYQQALGQGPQFIFQYYEEEERQRGNFPDRFSGHQFPNYSSELNVNALLLGDSALYLCASRWDSYNEQFFGPGTRLTVL.